This T cell receptor (beta chain) was obtained from a study of T cells after yellow fever vaccination. This clonotype was counted at least ten times. Its antigen is currently unknown. There are 13 residues in the CDR3. The germline V and J ends were trimmed by 6 bases and 1 base, with 10 bases remaining between them. Germline V gene data show CDR1 as MNHEY and CDR2 as SVGAGI. Researchers made TCR cDNA using 5'RACE template switching, and this step added a universal primer site and UMIs. TCRdb re-derived calls from the 5' RACE reads in MiXCR, one entry per CDR3 protein. The sample has 300,000 to 400,000 distinct CDR3 sequences, about 12% seen once. Study-wide points: Most primary-vaccination clones reappeared after the booster (less than 98% CD4, 75% to 90% CD8). Secondary responses were weaker yet peaked faster, day 5 versus 15.

The sequence derives from a man aged 18 to 35 who received the YFV17D yellow fever vaccine. The sample in question was CD4+ T cells sorted from PBMCs, obtained 15 days after the yellow fever booster vaccination. This chain uses TRBV6-5 with TRBJ2-7; no reliable D call. The CDR3 DNA reads TGTGCCAGCAGACTGGGAAGGTCCTACGAGCAGTACTTC. Residues: CASRLGRSYEQYF.